The T cell receptor beta chain described here comes from a study of blood T cells in healthy people across ages. The second PCR ran about 6 to 11 cycles with a sample-barcoded 5' primer and J-beta primers. TCRdb re-called the 5' RACE reads through MiXCR, storing one row per CDR3 protein. The sample records 1.5 million to 2 million distinct CDR3 sequences, around 36% being singletons. This clonotype has only a few counts. Trimming shortened V by 8 bases and J by 4 bases, and 14 bases separated the two germline ends. This CDR3 has 13 amino acids. V is TRBV12-3 or TRBV12-4 and J is TRBJ1-1, with D possibly TRBD1 on 5 matching bases. The source is a woman under 40 in good health. The material sequenced was blood. The CDR3 here is CASVGGDGTEAFF. In DNA, the CDR3 is TGTGCCAGCGTGGGAGGGGACGGCACTGAAGCTTTCTTT.